This TCR beta chain was sequenced during a study of cytomegalovirus exposure and HLA in healthy donors. PCR was performed using 60 Vbeta and 13 Jbeta primers. Generated by immunoSEQ multiplex PCR, the TCRdb table keeps only in-frame clones and is missing some. The sample shows about 140,000 clones, just under 80% of them seen only once. Material for sequencing was PBMCs. The TCR was taken from a man aged 25 to 40 in good health and CMV-seronegative.

The CDR3 loop is CASSTIVDREGNQPQHF. The CDR3 nucleotides read TGTGCCAGCAGCACCATCGTAGACAGGGAAGGCAATCAGCCCCAGCATTTT. The chain uses TRBV27 and TRBJ1-5; 7 bases are a match to TRBD1. The trim removed 6 bases at V and 2 bases at J, leaving 13 bases unmatched. Germline lookup yields CDR1 MNHEY and CDR2 SMNVEV (reference sequence). This CDR3 spans 17 amino acids.